This T cell receptor (beta chain) was sequenced in a study of T cell repertoires in aging, cancer and after chemotherapy. Study-level points and caveats: Age-matched healthy donors had significantly more diverse, less clonal blood TCR repertoires than untreated cancer patients.

This clonotype was counted a few times. The antigen is unknown. CDR1 and CDR2 (germline): DFQATT, SNEGSKA (reference sequence). Trimming left V 6 bases short and J 6 bases short, with 12 bases between. The CDR3 length is 11 residues. Amplification of TCR beta used genomic DNA extracted from peripheral blood. Rearranged V-D-J TRB sequences were amplified with a mixed TRB-A/B primer pool. One entry per CDR3 protein results from TCRdb running MiXCR on the multiplex PCR reads. The sample holds 2,000 to 2,500 distinct CDR3 sequences, around 35% seen once. The gene calls are TRBV20-1 and TRBJ2-7; a possible D gene is TRBD1 (6 bases). Sequencing was carried out using blood. The sequence derives from a human donor with a solid tumor. CDR3 DNA sequence: TGCAGTGCCCCACAGGGAACCGAGCAGTACTTC. It codes for CSAPQGTEQYF.